What follows is one TCR beta chain and its context. Its specificity is not known. The germline V gene has CDR1 ENHRY and CDR2 SYGVKD. This CDR3 has 16 amino acids. V was clipped by 3 bases and J by 3 bases; unmatched bases: 9. This specimen comes from a study of vaccination effects on CD4 cells after COVID-19. After expansion with viral peptide pools in the ViraFEST assay, antigen-specific CD4+ T cells were sequenced. Once cultured for 10 days, the cells underwent separation to obtain CD4+ T cells. A PCR test confirmed that the person had SARS-CoV-2 infection between March and December 2020. Two-dose vaccination with either BNT162b2 or mRNA-1273 was given to the participants. Wells of more than 1.5 million PBMC each were grown with around 10 IU/ml IL-2 and roughly 10 ug/ml peptides. Some clones are missing from TCRdb's copy, which holds only in-frame ones; the method was immunoSEQ multiplex PCR. The sample has 15,000 or so clones, around 78% seen once.

This chain links TRBV10-3 with TRBJ1-1; 8 nucleotides align to TRBD1. This TCR was sampled from a human donor who had a prior SARS-CoV-2 infection. Sequences were derived from CD4+ T cells from PBMCs cultured with HCoV-NL63 spike peptides, sampled after COVID-19 vaccination. The CDR3 spells CAISDRAKQGDTEAFF. DNA for the CDR3: TGTGCCATCAGTGATCGGGCTAAACAGGGGGACACTGAAGCTTTCTTT.